Following are 20 T cell receptor beta chains from one sample sequenced in a study of neurological immune-mediated disorders. Time point here: longitudinal time-point 3. From the 5' RACE reads, TCRdb called clonotypes with MiXCR, one entry per CDR3 protein. The repertoire holds more than 100,000 distinct CDR3 sequences, with 10% to 13% as singletons. What was sequenced was PBMCs. The receptors shown here come from a female donor with HTLV-1-associated myelopathy (HAM/TSP).

This clonotype was observed at least ten times. This chain joins TRBV3-1 and TRBJ2-7; D possibly corresponds to TRBD2 (6 bases). CDR3 length: 12 amino acids. CDR1 LGHDT and CDR2 YNNKEL come from the germline V gene (reference sequence). V dropped 4 bases and J dropped 7 bases, with 11 bases sitting between them. For the CDR3, the DNA is TGTGCCAGCAGCCCGGGCGCGGGGGAGCAGTACTTC. Translation gives CASSPGAGEQYF.

This clonotype has at least ten counts. The chain recombines TRBV5-5 with TRBJ1-6; D unresolved. The V gene's germline CDR1 is SGHKS and CDR2 YYEKEE (reference sequence). The CDR3 is 13 amino acids. V lost 6 bases to trimming and J lost 10 bases, with 14 bases between them. In DNA form, the CDR3 reads TGTGCCAGCACCCAGATTTTTGGATCACCCCTCCACTTT. Protein product: CASTQIFGSPLHF.

This clonotype has ten or more counts. The chain combines TRBV20-1 with TRBJ2-7; no reliable D call. The CDR3 loop spans 14 amino acids. V lost 1 base and J lost 0, with 10 bases in between. From germline, CDR1 is DFQATT and CDR2 SNEGSKA (reference sequence). The CDR3 loop is CSARAPESSYEQYF. The CDR3 DNA reads TGCAGTGCTAGAGCTCCAGAGAGCTCCTACGAGCAGTACTTC.

This clonotype occurred a few times. The rearrangement links TRBV5-6 to TRBJ2-1, with D tentatively TRBD2 (7 bases). Trimming stripped 1 base from V and 6 bases from J, with 14 bases between. Germline CDR1 SGHDT, CDR2 YYEEEE. The CDR3 is made up of 15 amino acids. The CDR3 coding sequence is TGTGCCAGCAGCTTGTGGGGGGGCAGGTTCAATGAGCAGTTCTTC. Amino acids: CASSLWGGRFNEQFF.

Only a few counts were recorded for this clonotype. The V call is TRBV18, the J call TRBJ2-1; D gene unclear. CDR1 is KGHSH, CDR2 LQKENI, per germline. Trimming stripped 6 bases from V and 0 bases from J, with 15 bases between. This CDR3 spans 16 amino acids. The CDR3 region is CASSLDTSSSYNEQFF. Here the CDR3 DNA reads TGTGCCAGCTCTCTAGACACCTCGAGCTCCTACAATGAGCAGTTCTTC.

This clonotype showed up just once. This rearrangement joins TRBV2 to TRBJ2-7; the D gene is possibly TRBD2 (6 bases). The CDR3 spans 12 residues. Germline CDR1 and CDR2: SNHLY and FYNNEI. V lost 5 bases to trimming and J lost 4 bases, with 9 bases between them. In DNA, the CDR3 is TGTGCCAGCAGTAGACTAGATTACGAGCAGTACTTC. Translation gives CASSRLDYEQYF.

This clonotype was picked up many times. V gene TRBV20-1 combines with J gene TRBJ2-2; no clear D gene. V was clipped by 6 bases and J by 8 bases, with 10 bases between them. CDR1 is DFQATT, CDR2 SNEGSKA, per germline (reference sequence). CDR3 length: 11 amino acids. The CDR3 DNA is TGCAGTGCCCCTCGCCGGGGGGAGCTGTTTTTT. Residues: CSAPRRGELFF.

The CDR3 DNA follows: TGCAGTGCTAGAGATGGCGCGGTTAGCACAGATACGCAGTATTTT. This encodes CSARDGAVSTDTQYF. This chain connects TRBV20-1 to TRBJ2-3; D remains ambiguous. The CDR3 length is 15 residues. Trimming pared 0 bases from V and 0 bases from J, leaving 10 bases between. The germline CDR1 and CDR2 sequences are DFQATT and SNEGSKA (reference sequence).

This clonotype occurred many times. V usage is TRBV5-1 and J usage is TRBJ2-5; 7 nucleotides match TRBD1. The CDR3 loop spans 14 amino acids. Germline V gene lookup returns CDR1 SGHRS and CDR2 YFSETQ. The V gene end was trimmed by 0 bases and the J gene end by 2 bases; junction bases not matched to a gene: 1. CDR3 DNA: TGCGCCAGCAGCTTGGGACAGGGACAAGAGACCCAGTACTTC. As protein: CASSLGQGQETQYF.

This clonotype occurred a few times. The chain uses TRBV18 and TRBJ2-3; D uncertain. Trimming stripped 3 bases from V and 0 bases from J, with 13 bases between. CDR1 and CDR2 (germline): KGHSH, LQKENI. The CDR3 is made up of 16 amino acids. CDR3 loop: CASSPSGTDSTDTQYF. DNA for the CDR3: TGTGCCAGCTCACCCTCGGGTACGGATAGCACAGATACGCAGTATTTT.

Many counts were recorded for this clonotype. The chain employs TRBV15 and TRBJ1-2; 9 positions match TRBD1. The J segment lost 4 bases and the V segment lost 5 bases, leaving 8 bases of the junction unmatched. Germline V gives CDR1 LNHNV, CDR2 YYDKDF (reference sequence). CDR3 size: 15 residues. CDR3 sequence (DNA): TGTGCCACCAGCGGCTCGGACAGGGGTTCCTATGGCTACACCTTC. Protein sequence: CATSGSDRGSYGYTF. Based on the CDR3 plus reference TRBV15 and TRBJ1-2, the full variable domain is DAMVIQNPRYQVTQFGKPVTLSCSQTLNHNVMYWYQQKSSQAPKLLFHYYDKDFNNEADTPDNFQSRRPNTSFCFLDIRSPGLGDTAMYLCATSGSDRGSYGYTFGSGTRLTVV.

Worth noting for this clonotype: A much larger clone is a single base away; this may be a read error. The rearrangement uses TRBV20-1 and TRBJ1-5; no definite D call. CDR1 and CDR2 from the germline V gene are DFQATT and SNEGSKA (reference sequence). This CDR3 has 12 amino acids. The CDR3 here is CNASRGNQPQHF. The CDR3 DNA follows: TGCAATGCCTCCCGGGGCAATCAGCCCCAGCATTTT.

In its sample, this clonotype was seen many times. The V call is TRBV5-1, the J call TRBJ2-7, with D unclear. The V gene lost 4 bases and the J gene lost 2 bases, with 4 bases spanning the gap. Germline CDR1 reads SGHRS; CDR2 reads YFSETQ. The CDR3 loop spans 11 amino acids. The CDR3 protein is CASSHAYEQYF. The CDR3 DNA is TGCGCCAGCAGCCATGCCTACGAGCAGTACTTC.

This clonotype was observed many times. CDR3 amino acids: CSARLSGTATDTQYF. CDR3 DNA: TGCAGTGCTAGGCTATCCGGGACTGCCACAGATACGCAGTATTTT. The rearrangement uses TRBV20-1 and TRBJ2-3; D perhaps matches TRBD2 (6 bases). There are 15 residues in the CDR3. CDR1 DFQATT and CDR2 SNEGSKA come from the germline V gene (reference sequence). Trimming removed 3 bases at V and 2 bases at J, with 15 bases between.

This clonotype has a count of ten or more. The rearrangement uses TRBV28 and TRBJ2-5, with 9 bases aligning to TRBD2. This CDR3 is built from 18 residues. J gave up 1 base and V 5 bases, and 14 bases lay outside the gene matches. The germline V gene has CDR1 MDHEN and CDR2 SYDVKM. DNA for the CDR3: TGTGCCAGCAGTAAGGGGAGCGGGGGGTTTCCTTTCCAAGAGACCCAGTACTTC. This encodes CASSKGSGGFPFQETQYF.

V gene TRBV2 combines with J gene TRBJ1-1; tentatively, D is TRBD1 (6 bases). The CDR3 runs 13 residues. Trimming left V 5 bases short and J 6 bases short, with 13 bases between. CDR1 and CDR2 from the germline V gene are SNHLY and FYNNEI. CDR3 nucleotides: TGTGCCAGCAGTCACAGGGATGTCTCTGAAGCTTTCTTT. It yields the protein CASSHRDVSEAFF.

This clonotype was picked up a small number of times. This sequence joins TRBV7-9 and TRBJ2-2, with a possible D match to TRBD2 (6 bases). V dropped 5 bases and J dropped 2 bases, with 12 bases sitting between them. Per germline, CDR1 SEHNR and CDR2 FQNEAQ (reference sequence). The CDR3 loop spans 15 amino acids. The CDR3 DNA reads TGTGCCAGCAGCGGGAGGCAGTTCAACACCGGGGAGCTGTTTTTT. Protein product: CASSGRQFNTGELFF.

This clonotype has at least ten counts. V and J are TRBV27 and TRBJ1-1; tentative D call: TRBD1 (6 bases). V was pared by 3 bases and J by 1 base, with 9 bases between. CDR1 is MNHEY and CDR2 is SMNVEV in the germline V gene (reference sequence). This CDR3 is built from 14 residues. CDR3 nucleotides: TGTGCCAGCAGTTTGGGGGGCTCGAACACTGAAGCTTTCTTT. It is translated as CASSLGGSNTEAFF.

This clonotype was observed at least ten times. The chain has TRBV6-5 and TRBJ2-2; the D is unclear. V was shortened by 7 bases and J by 2 bases, with 11 bases between the two germline ends. CDR1 is MNHEY, CDR2 SVGAGI, per germline. The CDR3 has 14 amino acids. CDR3 amino acids: CASTRRTNTGELFF. Written as DNA, the CDR3 is TGTGCCAGCACCCGTCGGACCAACACCGGGGAGCTGTTTTTT.

This clonotype was detected ten times or more. The J gene is TRBJ2-7, the V gene TRBV15, with D unresolved. Trimming took 0 bases from V and 3 from J, leaving 9 bases between them. This CDR3 has 14 residues. Germline loops: CDR1 LNHNV, CDR2 YYDKDF (reference sequence). This CDR3 reads CATSREGFSYEQYF. For the CDR3, the DNA is TGTGCCACCAGCAGAGAAGGGTTCAGCTACGAGCAGTACTTC.